Listed below are T cell receptor beta chains from one sample, sequenced in a study of blood T cells in healthy people across ages. TCRdb used MiXCR to reprocess the 5' RACE reads, holding one entry per CDR3 protein. The sample lists 750,000 to 950,000 distinct CDR3 sequences; about 29% were seen once. This sample also belongs to another study, concerning T cells of mothers and their children.

The sequencing input was blood. Receptors originate from a woman between 35 and 50 years old in good health. CDR3s include the opening cysteine and the closing phenylalanine or tryptophan. Each record gives: D gene, CDR3 length, clone size, V gene, J gene, CDR3 protein, CDR3 DNA. The D gene is left open where the match is weak. Rows may omit the clone size; those that give it use once, few, many or a size class.

d_gene: TRBD1; len: 16; abundance: few; v_gene: TRBV18; j_gene: TRBJ2-7; CDR3aa: CASSPPRGQGHYEQYF; CDR3nt: TGTGCCAGCTCACCACCGAGGGGACAGGGGCACTACGAGCAGTACTTC
d_gene: -; len: 13; abundance: few; v_gene: TRBV9; j_gene: TRBJ1-1; CDR3aa: CASSVGVGTEAFF; CDR3nt: TGTGCCAGCAGCGTCGGGGTAGGCACTGAAGCTTTCTTT
d_gene: TRBD1; len: 14; abundance: many; v_gene: TRBV7-3; j_gene: TRBJ2-7; CDR3aa: CASSRDRFSYEQYF; CDR3nt: TGTGCCAGCAGCCGGGACAGGTTCTCCTACGAGCAGTACTTC
d_gene: -; len: 13; abundance: many; v_gene: TRBV7-2; j_gene: TRBJ1-2; CDR3aa: CASRPDRGSGYTF; CDR3nt: TGTGCCAGCAGACCAGACAGAGGCTCTGGCTACACCTTC
d_gene: -; len: 17; abundance: many; v_gene: TRBV7-2; j_gene: TRBJ2-1; CDR3aa: CASSIGGGRTTFNEQFF; CDR3nt: TGTGCCAGCAGCATCGGAGGGGGCAGGACAACTTTTAATGAGCAGTTCTTC
d_gene: -; len: 12; abundance: -; v_gene: TRBV7-2; j_gene: TRBJ2-1; CDR3aa: CASSHRQGGQFF; CDR3nt: TGTGCCAGCAGCCATCGACAGGGAGGGCAGTTCTTC
d_gene: -; len: 12; abundance: many; v_gene: TRBV7-2; j_gene: TRBJ2-7; CDR3aa: CASSSVLFEQYF; CDR3nt: TGTGCCAGCAGCTCGGTCCTGTTCGAGCAGTACTTC
d_gene: -; len: 14; abundance: few; v_gene: TRBV28; j_gene: TRBJ2-7; CDR3aa: CASSTRDFKSEQYF; CDR3nt: TGTGCCAGCAGCACCAGGGACTTTAAGTCCGAGCAGTACTTC
d_gene: -; len: 16; abundance: -; v_gene: TRBV5-1; j_gene: TRBJ2-3; CDR3aa: CASSSRGTLGTDTQYF; CDR3nt: TGCGCCAGCTCATCCCGTGGGACTTTAGGCACAGATACGCAGTATTTT
d_gene: -; len: 13; abundance: -; v_gene: TRBV5-6; j_gene: TRBJ2-2; CDR3aa: CASRQRNTGELFF; CDR3nt: TGTGCCAGCCGGCAGCGGAACACCGGGGAGCTGTTTTTT
d_gene: TRBD1; len: 16; abundance: -; v_gene: TRBV4-3; j_gene: TRBJ1-2; CDR3aa: CASSQDRGQGDYGYTF; CDR3nt: TGCGCCAGCAGCCAAGATCGAGGACAGGGAGACTATGGCTACACCTTC
d_gene: -; len: 14; abundance: -; v_gene: TRBV6-2/TRBV6-3; j_gene: TRBJ2-3; CDR3aa: CASGHGISADTQYF; CDR3nt: TGTGCCAGCGGCCACGGGATCAGTGCAGATACGCAGTATTTT
d_gene: -; len: 14; abundance: -; v_gene: TRBV5-1; j_gene: TRBJ2-3; CDR3aa: CASSLGVEADTQYF; CDR3nt: TGCGCCAGCAGCTTGGGAGTCGAAGCAGATACGCAGTATTTT
d_gene: -; len: 12; abundance: -; v_gene: TRBV20-1; j_gene: TRBJ1-1; CDR3aa: CSAPQGNTEAFF; CDR3nt: TGCAGTGCTCCACAGGGTAACACTGAAGCTTTCTTT
d_gene: -; len: 15; abundance: few; v_gene: TRBV20-1; j_gene: TRBJ2-1; CDR3aa: CSARGQGRDKSEQFF; CDR3nt: TGCAGTGCTAGAGGTCAGGGGAGGGATAAATCGGAGCAGTTCTTC
d_gene: -; len: 13; abundance: -; v_gene: TRBV7-6; j_gene: TRBJ1-2; CDR3aa: CASSLRQGNGYTF; CDR3nt: TGTGCCAGCAGCTTGAGGCAGGGGAATGGCTACACCTTC
d_gene: TRBD1; len: 15; abundance: -; v_gene: TRBV20-1; j_gene: TRBJ1-5; CDR3aa: CSATTGTGYNRPQHF; CDR3nt: TGCAGTGCTACAACCGGGACAGGGTACAATCGGCCCCAGCATTTT
d_gene: TRBD1; len: 15; abundance: -; v_gene: TRBV28; j_gene: TRBJ1-3; CDR3aa: CASSEQGASGNTIYF; CDR3nt: TGTGCCAGCAGTGAACAGGGGGCATCTGGAAACACCATATATTTT
d_gene: -; len: 14; abundance: few; v_gene: TRBV7-3; j_gene: TRBJ1-1; CDR3aa: CASSLNSRNTEAFF; CDR3nt: TGTGCCAGCAGTTTAAACAGCCGGAACACTGAAGCTTTCTTT
d_gene: -; len: 15; abundance: few; v_gene: TRBV4-3; j_gene: TRBJ2-7; CDR3aa: CASSQIEGASYEQYF; CDR3nt: TGCGCCAGCAGCCAAATAGAAGGGGCGTCCTACGAGCAGTACTTC
d_gene: -; len: 14; abundance: -; v_gene: TRBV5-1; j_gene: TRBJ1-1; CDR3aa: CASSLFPGRAEAFF; CDR3nt: TGCGCCAGCAGCTTGTTTCCAGGGAGGGCTGAAGCTTTCTTT
d_gene: TRBD2; len: 16; abundance: many; v_gene: TRBV5-6; j_gene: TRBJ2-1; CDR3aa: CASSSRERGGNNEQFF; CDR3nt: TGTGCCAGCAGCTCGCGTGAGCGGGGGGGCAACAATGAGCAGTTCTTC
d_gene: -; len: 16; abundance: -; v_gene: TRBV4-1; j_gene: TRBJ2-2; CDR3aa: CASRLTSQGYTGELFF; CDR3nt: TGCGCCAGCAGGCTCACCTCACAGGGTTACACCGGGGAGCTGTTTTTT
d_gene: TRBD1; len: 15; abundance: many; v_gene: TRBV10-3; j_gene: TRBJ1-2; CDR3aa: CAISDPGTGDYGYTF; CDR3nt: TGTGCCATCAGTGATCCCGGGACAGGGGACTATGGCTACACCTTC
d_gene: -; len: 13; abundance: many; v_gene: TRBV20-1; j_gene: TRBJ2-5; CDR3aa: CSARVSGVETQYF; CDR3nt: TGCAGTGCTAGAGTGTCAGGGGTTGAGACCCAGTACTTC
d_gene: -; len: 14; abundance: -; v_gene: TRBV12-3/TRBV12-4; j_gene: TRBJ2-3; CDR3aa: CASSIADRTDTRYF; CDR3nt: TGTGCCAGCAGTATAGCGGACAGGACAGATACGCGGTATTTT
d_gene: -; len: 14; abundance: few; v_gene: TRBV28; j_gene: TRBJ2-7; CDR3aa: CASKQGFSSYEQYF; CDR3nt: TGTGCCAGCAAGCAGGGGTTTAGCTCCTACGAGCAGTACTTC
d_gene: -; len: 12; abundance: -; v_gene: TRBV12-3/TRBV12-4; j_gene: TRBJ1-4; CDR3aa: CASSSVEEKLFF; CDR3nt: TGTGCCAGCAGTTCAGTGGAGGAAAAACTGTTTTTT
d_gene: -; len: 15; abundance: -; v_gene: TRBV7-9; j_gene: TRBJ2-2; CDR3aa: CASNLQSANTGELFF; CDR3nt: TGTGCCAGCAACCTGCAGAGCGCGAACACCGGGGAGCTGTTTTTT
d_gene: TRBD1; len: 14; abundance: few; v_gene: TRBV12-3/TRBV12-4; j_gene: TRBJ1-2; CDR3aa: CASSPGQVRYGYTF; CDR3nt: TGTGCCAGCAGTCCTGGACAGGTTAGGTATGGCTACACCTTC
d_gene: -; len: 16; abundance: -; v_gene: TRBV6-5; j_gene: TRBJ1-5; CDR3aa: CASSSHIPGDHQPQHF; CDR3nt: TGTGCCAGCAGCTCCCATATTCCAGGCGATCATCAGCCCCAGCATTTT
d_gene: -; len: 15; abundance: -; v_gene: TRBV20-1; j_gene: TRBJ2-2; CDR3aa: CSARKGGSGNGELFF; CDR3nt: TGCAGTGCTAGGAAAGGGGGGAGTGGTAACGGGGAGCTGTTTTTT
d_gene: TRBD1; len: 15; abundance: many; v_gene: TRBV7-3; j_gene: TRBJ2-1; CDR3aa: CASSSQGAVYNEQFF; CDR3nt: TGTGCCAGCAGCAGTCAGGGGGCGGTGTACAATGAGCAGTTCTTC
d_gene: -; len: 14; abundance: -; v_gene: TRBV4-3; j_gene: TRBJ1-6; CDR3aa: CASSQEDYNSPLHF; CDR3nt: TGCGCCAGCAGCCAAGAGGACTATAATTCACCCCTCCACTTT
d_gene: -; len: 14; abundance: -; v_gene: TRBV6-6; j_gene: TRBJ2-1; CDR3aa: CASKEGGNYNEQFF; CDR3nt: TGTGCCAGCAAGGAGGGGGGAAATTACAATGAGCAGTTCTTC
d_gene: TRBD1; len: 13; abundance: many; v_gene: TRBV5-1; j_gene: TRBJ1-2; CDR3aa: CASRSTGDYGYTF; CDR3nt: TGCGCCAGCAGATCGACAGGGGACTATGGCTACACCTTC
d_gene: -; len: 13; abundance: many; v_gene: TRBV18; j_gene: TRBJ2-7; CDR3aa: CASSPTLRDEQYF; CDR3nt: TGTGCCAGCTCACCGACCCTTAGGGACGAGCAGTACTTC
d_gene: -; len: 14; abundance: -; v_gene: TRBV7-3; j_gene: TRBJ2-2; CDR3aa: CASSLFENTGELFF; CDR3nt: TGTGCCAGCAGCTTATTCGAGAACACCGGGGAGCTGTTTTTT
d_gene: TRBD2; len: 18; abundance: many; v_gene: TRBV29-1; j_gene: TRBJ2-1; CDR3aa: CSVQMVAGGRKGGNEQFF; CDR3nt: TGCAGCGTCCAGATGGTGGCGGGGGGGCGGAAAGGAGGTAATGAGCAGTTCTTC
d_gene: -; len: 15; abundance: -; v_gene: TRBV4-1; j_gene: TRBJ2-3; CDR3aa: CASSPLGGATDTQYF; CDR3nt: TGCGCCAGCAGCCCCCTTGGGGGGGCCACAGATACGCAGTATTTT
d_gene: -; len: 15; abundance: few; v_gene: TRBV20-1; j_gene: TRBJ1-2; CDR3aa: CSARDLGAGYSGYTF; CDR3nt: TGCAGTGCTAGAGATCTTGGGGCAGGGTATTCTGGCTACACCTTC
d_gene: TRBD1; len: 14; abundance: -; v_gene: TRBV27; j_gene: TRBJ1-2; CDR3aa: CASRSSGQGYGYTF; CDR3nt: TGTGCCAGCAGGTCCTCAGGACAGGGATATGGCTACACCTTC
d_gene: TRBD2; len: 17; abundance: many; v_gene: TRBV15; j_gene: TRBJ2-7; CDR3aa: CATSRHRGLAGRYEQYF; CDR3nt: TGTGCCACCAGCAGACATAGAGGACTAGCGGGTCGCTACGAGCAGTACTTC
d_gene: TRBD1; len: 13; abundance: -; v_gene: TRBV6-5; j_gene: TRBJ1-6; CDR3aa: CASSLTGDPPLHF; CDR3nt: TGTGCCAGCAGTCTAACAGGGGACCCACCCCTCCACTTT
d_gene: TRBD1; len: 14; abundance: few; v_gene: TRBV28; j_gene: TRBJ1-2; CDR3aa: CASSFRDRAAGYTF; CDR3nt: TGTGCCAGCAGTTTTAGGGACAGGGCGGCTGGCTACACCTTC
d_gene: -; len: 14; abundance: -; v_gene: TRBV7-2; j_gene: TRBJ1-5; CDR3aa: CAGSKAAGHQPQHF; CDR3nt: TGTGCCGGCAGCAAAGCGGCAGGGCATCAGCCCCAGCATTTT
d_gene: -; len: 11; abundance: many; v_gene: TRBV6-6; j_gene: TRBJ1-2; CDR3aa: CASSLGAGYTF; CDR3nt: TGTGCCAGCAGTTTGGGTGCTGGCTACACCTTC
d_gene: TRBD2; len: 17; abundance: -; v_gene: TRBV3-1; j_gene: TRBJ2-2; CDR3aa: CASSQASGGSNTGELFF; CDR3nt: TGTGCCAGCAGCCAGGCTAGCGGGGGTTCGAACACCGGGGAGCTGTTTTTT
d_gene: TRBD1; len: 15; abundance: -; v_gene: TRBV7-3; j_gene: TRBJ2-5; CDR3aa: CASSLSGQVHNEQYF; CDR3nt: TGTGCCAGCAGCTTATCCGGACAGGTCCACAATGAGCAGTACTTC
d_gene: -; len: 15; abundance: many; v_gene: TRBV20-1; j_gene: TRBJ2-7; CDR3aa: CSAEGGRFPSYEQYF; CDR3nt: TGCAGTGCGGAAGGGGGTAGGTTTCCCTCTTACGAGCAGTACTTC
d_gene: -; len: 14; abundance: few; v_gene: TRBV3-1; j_gene: TRBJ1-2; CDR3aa: CASSQDRTIYGYTF; CDR3nt: TGTGCCAGCAGCCAAGATCGCACTATCTATGGCTACACCTTC
d_gene: -; len: 15; abundance: -; v_gene: TRBV7-2; j_gene: TRBJ2-3; CDR3aa: CASIRTWGASDTQYF; CDR3nt: TGTGCCAGCATCCGAACGTGGGGGGCGTCAGATACGCAGTATTTT
d_gene: TRBD1; len: 16; abundance: few; v_gene: TRBV6-6; j_gene: TRBJ1-4; CDR3aa: CASSGPGTATNEKLFF; CDR3nt: TGTGCCAGCAGTGGGCCAGGGACAGCAACTAATGAAAAACTGTTTTTT
d_gene: -; len: 20; abundance: -; v_gene: TRBV15; j_gene: TRBJ1-5; CDR3aa: CATSRDSPPLGRFWGQPQHF; CDR3nt: TGTGCCACCAGCAGAGATAGCCCGCCCCTGGGCAGGTTCTGGGGTCAGCCCCAGCATTTT
d_gene: -; len: 15; abundance: few; v_gene: TRBV7-8; j_gene: TRBJ1-4; CDR3aa: CASSPGGGENEKLFF; CDR3nt: TGTGCCAGCAGCCCAGGAGGGGGAGAGAATGAAAAACTGTTTTTT
d_gene: -; len: 14; abundance: few; v_gene: TRBV6-1; j_gene: TRBJ1-1; CDR3aa: CASMGGSANTEAFF; CDR3nt: TGTGCCAGCATGGGGGGTTCCGCGAACACTGAAGCTTTCTTT
d_gene: -; len: 15; abundance: -; v_gene: TRBV5-1; j_gene: TRBJ2-3; CDR3aa: CASSSGQLGPDTQYF; CDR3nt: TGCGCCAGCAGCTCCGGACAGTTGGGCCCAGATACGCAGTATTTT
d_gene: -; len: 16; abundance: -; v_gene: TRBV5-1; j_gene: TRBJ1-3; CDR3aa: CASSLDSVGSGNAIYF; CDR3nt: TGCGCCAGCAGCTTGGATTCTGTGGGGTCTGGAAACGCCATATATTTT
d_gene: -; len: 17; abundance: -; v_gene: TRBV4-3; j_gene: TRBJ2-2; CDR3aa: CASSQDGQTLNTGELFF; CDR3nt: TGCGCCAGCAGCCAGGACGGACAGACCCTGAACACCGGGGAGCTGTTTTTT